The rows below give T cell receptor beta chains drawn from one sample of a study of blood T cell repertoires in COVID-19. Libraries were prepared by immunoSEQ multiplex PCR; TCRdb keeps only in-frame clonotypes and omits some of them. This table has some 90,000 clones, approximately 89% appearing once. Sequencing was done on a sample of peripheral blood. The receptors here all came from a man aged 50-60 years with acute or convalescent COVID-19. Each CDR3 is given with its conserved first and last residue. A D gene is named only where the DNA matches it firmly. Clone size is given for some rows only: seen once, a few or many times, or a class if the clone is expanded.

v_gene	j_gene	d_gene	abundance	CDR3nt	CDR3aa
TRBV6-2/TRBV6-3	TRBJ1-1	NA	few	TGTGCCAGCAGTCGGGAGAGTCGGCCTCGAGGTATGAACACTGAAGCTTTCTTT	CASSRESRPRGMNTEAFF
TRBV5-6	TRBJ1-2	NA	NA	TGTGCCAGCAATCCCTGGAGTACCCTGTATGGCTACACCTTC	CASNPWSTLYGYTF
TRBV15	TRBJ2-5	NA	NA	TGTGCCACCAGCAGATCCTTGAGAGAGACCCAGTACTTC	CATSRSLRETQYF
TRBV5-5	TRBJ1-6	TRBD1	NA	TGTGCCAGCAGCTTACAGGGGGCTCGGAATTCACCCCTCCACTTT	CASSLQGARNSPLHF
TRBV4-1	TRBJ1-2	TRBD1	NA	TGCGCCAGCAGCCAGCAACAGGGGGAAGTGGATGGCTACACCTTC	CASSQQQGEVDGYTF
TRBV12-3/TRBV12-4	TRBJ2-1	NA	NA	TGTGCCAGCAGTTTCCGTCATGAGCAGTTCTTC	CASSFRHEQFF
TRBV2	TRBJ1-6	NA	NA	TGTGCCAGCATCAGAGAGGACAGCTCCTATAATTCACCCCTCCACTTT	CASIREDSSYNSPLHF
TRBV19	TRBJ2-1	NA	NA	TGTGCCAGTAGTATAGATCCCCGCCGGGAGCAGTTCTTC	CASSIDPRREQFF
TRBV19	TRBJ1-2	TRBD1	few	TGTGCCACGTTAAATCCGGGACAGGGAGGCTATGGCTACACCTTC	CATLNPGQGGYGYTF
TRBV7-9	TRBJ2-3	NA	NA	TGTGCCAGCAGCTCCAGACAAACAAGCCTGGCAGATACGCAGTATTTT	CASSSRQTSLADTQYF
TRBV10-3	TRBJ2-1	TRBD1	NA	TGTGCCACCGAGGACAGGGAGGAGGTCTACAATGAGCAGTTCTTC	CATEDREEVYNEQFF
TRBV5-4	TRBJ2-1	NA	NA	TGTGCCAGCAGCTCCTCCCTTCTAGCGTCTGAGCAGTTCTTC	CASSSSLLASEQFF
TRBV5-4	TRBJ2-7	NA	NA	TGTGCCAGCAGCTTGGACAACTATTCCTACGAGCAGTACTTC	CASSLDNYSYEQYF
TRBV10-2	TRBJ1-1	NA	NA	TGCGCCAGCACCGCCTCCCAGGGACTTTATGAAGCTTTCTTT	CASTASQGLYEAFF
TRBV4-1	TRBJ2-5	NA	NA	TGCGCCAGCAGCCAAGAGATAGGGCCAGGGATTAGGGAGACCCAGTACTTC	CASSQEIGPGIRETQYF
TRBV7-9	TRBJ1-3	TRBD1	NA	TGTGCCAGCAGCCCTGGCAGGGGGACGTGGAACACCATATATTTT	CASSPGRGTWNTIYF
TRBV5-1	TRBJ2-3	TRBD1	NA	TGCGCCAGCAGCTTGGCCGCGACAGGGGGCACAGATACGCAGTATTTT	CASSLAATGGTDTQYF
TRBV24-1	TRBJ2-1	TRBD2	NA	TGTGCCACCAGTGAATCCGGGACTAGCGATCCCAATGAGCAGTTCTTC	CATSESGTSDPNEQFF
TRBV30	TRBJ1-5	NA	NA	TGTGCCTGGAGTGTAGGCGAGGGACAGCCCCAGCATTTT	CAWSVGEGQPQHF
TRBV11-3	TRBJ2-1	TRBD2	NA	TGTGCCAGCTCAAGCGGGGGGGCGAATGAGCAGTTCTTC	CASSSGGANEQFF
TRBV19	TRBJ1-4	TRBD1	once	TGTGCCAGTAGAACCCCAGGGGGAGATGAAAAACTGTTTTTT	CASRTPGGDEKLFF
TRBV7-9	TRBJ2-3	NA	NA	TGTGCCAGCAGCTCAGGATTAGATACGCAGTATTTT	CASSSGLDTQYF
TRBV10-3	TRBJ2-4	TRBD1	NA	TGTGCCATCAGTGAGAGGGGACAGGGTAAAAACATTCAGTACTTC	CAISERGQGKNIQYF
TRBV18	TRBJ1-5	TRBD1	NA	TGTGCCAGCTCACCGACAGGGGAGGATCAGCCCCAGCATTTT	CASSPTGEDQPQHF
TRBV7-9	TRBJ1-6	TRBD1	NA	TGTGCCAGCAGCTCAAGACGGTCCGGACAGGCAGGTTCACCCCTCCACTTT	CASSSRRSGQAGSPLHF
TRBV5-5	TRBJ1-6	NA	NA	TGTGCCAGCAGCTTTGACCCGGGTAATTCACCCCTCCACTTT	CASSFDPGNSPLHF
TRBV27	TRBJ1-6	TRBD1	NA	TGTGCCAGCACACCCCAGGGGGCGAGCTCCTATAATTCACCCCTCCACTTT	CASTPQGASSYNSPLHF
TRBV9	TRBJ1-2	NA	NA	TGTGCCAGCAGCGTAGGCAGGGAAGGGAACTATGGCTACACCTTC	CASSVGREGNYGYTF
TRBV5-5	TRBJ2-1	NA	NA	TGTGCCAGCAGCTTGAGGAGTAATGAGCAGTTCTTC	CASSLRSNEQFF
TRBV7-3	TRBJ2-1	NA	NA	TGTGCCAGCAGCTTAACTCCGGGAGTTGGACTTGAGCAGTTCTTC	CASSLTPGVGLEQFF
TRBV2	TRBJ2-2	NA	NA	TGTGCCAGCAGTGAAGCTCGCTACAGGAGTAACACCGGGGAGCTGTTTTTT	CASSEARYRSNTGELFF
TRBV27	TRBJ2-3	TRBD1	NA	TGTGCCAGCCAAGGGACAGGGCAAAGGACAGATACGCAGTATTTT	CASQGTGQRTDTQYF
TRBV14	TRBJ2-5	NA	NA	TGTGCCAGCAGCCAAGACATCGGGATTGGGACCCAGTACTTC	CASSQDIGIGTQYF
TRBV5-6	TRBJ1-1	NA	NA	TGTGCCAGCAGCTTGGCCTTAGTAAACACTGAAGCTTTCTTT	CASSLALVNTEAFF
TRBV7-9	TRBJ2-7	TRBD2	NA	TGTGCCAGCAGCGCTCCTAGCGGGAAGGTTTACGAGCAGTACTTC	CASSAPSGKVYEQYF
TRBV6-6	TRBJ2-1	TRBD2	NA	TGTGCCAGCACGGGGACTAGCGGGAGTAGGAGTGAGCAGTTCTTC	CASTGTSGSRSEQFF
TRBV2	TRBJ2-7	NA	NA	TGTGCCAGCAGTCGAGGGCCAGGCCACGAGCAGTACTTC	CASSRGPGHEQYF
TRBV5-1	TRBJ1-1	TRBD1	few	TGCGCCAGCAGTTTACGACAGGGGTACGGCACTGAAGCTTTCTTT	CASSLRQGYGTEAFF
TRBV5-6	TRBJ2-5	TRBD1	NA	TGTGCCAGCAGCGTACCGGGACAGGAAGAGACCCAGTACTTC	CASSVPGQEETQYF
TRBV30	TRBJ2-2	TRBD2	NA	TGTGCCTGGAGGGCGGCGGGGGGGCCTTCCGGGGAGCTGTTTTTT	CAWRAAGGPSGELFF
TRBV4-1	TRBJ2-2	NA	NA	TGCGCCAGCAGCCAAGTCATGGGGCCACCCACCGGGGAGCTGTTTTTT	CASSQVMGPPTGELFF
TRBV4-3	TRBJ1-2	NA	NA	TGCGCCAGCAGCCAAGTGGCCACTAACTATGGCTACACCTTC	CASSQVATNYGYTF
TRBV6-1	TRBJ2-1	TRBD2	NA	TGTGCCAGCAGTGATAATTTGGTGGGCGGGAGTGAGCAGTTCTTC	CASSDNLVGGSEQFF
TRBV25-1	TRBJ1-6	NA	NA	TGTGCCAGCAGTGATCCAGGGGATAATTCACCCCTCCACTTT	CASSDPGDNSPLHF
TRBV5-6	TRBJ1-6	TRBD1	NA	TGTGCCACAACCCGACCTTTGACAGGGAGTGATTCACCCCTCCACTTT	CATTRPLTGSDSPLHF
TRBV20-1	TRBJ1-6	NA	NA	TGCAGTGCTAGTGTGGCTTCACCCCTCCACTTT	CSASVASPLHF
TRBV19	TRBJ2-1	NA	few	TGTGCCAGTAGTATGGACAAGAGCTCCTACAATGAGCAGTTCTTC	CASSMDKSSYNEQFF
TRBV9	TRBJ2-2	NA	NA	TGTGCCAGCAGCGTAATGGAGTCACACACCGGGGAGCTGTTTTTT	CASSVMESHTGELFF
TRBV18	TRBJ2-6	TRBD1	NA	TGTGCCAGCTCACCAGACAGGGGAGTTGGGGCCAACGTCCTGACTTTC	CASSPDRGVGANVLTF
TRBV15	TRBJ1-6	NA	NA	TGTGCCACCAGCGTGAGGCGGGGAAATTCACCCCTCCACTTT	CATSVRRGNSPLHF
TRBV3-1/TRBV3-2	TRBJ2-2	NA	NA	TGTGCCAGCAGCATCCGGGAGACCGGGGAGCTGTTTTTT	CASSIRETGELFF
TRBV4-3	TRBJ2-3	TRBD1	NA	TGCGCCAGCAGCCAAGATGGGACAGGGGTAGATACGCAGTATTTT	CASSQDGTGVDTQYF
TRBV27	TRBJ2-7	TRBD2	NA	TGTGCCAGCAGTTTACTTAGCGGGAGGATGCCCTACGAGCAGTACTTC	CASSLLSGRMPYEQYF
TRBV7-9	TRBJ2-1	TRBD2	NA	TGTGCCAGCAGCTCAGGGCTAGCGGCGATCAATGAGCAGTTCTTC	CASSSGLAAINEQFF
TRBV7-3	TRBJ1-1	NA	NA	TGTGCCAGCAGCTTAGGGGCGAACACTGAAGCTTTCTTT	CASSLGANTEAFF
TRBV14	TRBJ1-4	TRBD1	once	TGTGCCAGCAGCCCCGGGACAGTTGGAAAACTGTTTTTT	CASSPGTVGKLFF
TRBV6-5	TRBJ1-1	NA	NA	TGTGCCAGCAGGGGTCGACAGCCACTCACTGAAGCTTTCTTT	CASRGRQPLTEAFF
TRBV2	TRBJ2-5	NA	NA	TGTGCCAGCAGTATCTCGCGGGCGGAGACCCAGTACTTC	CASSISRAETQYF
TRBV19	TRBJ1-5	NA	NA	TGTGCCAGTAGTGACCGGCGGAATAGCAATCAGCCCCAGCATTTT	CASSDRRNSNQPQHF
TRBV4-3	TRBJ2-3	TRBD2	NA	TGCGCCAGCAGCCCCAGAGGGGCAGCGGGGGGCACAGATACGCAGTATTTT	CASSPRGAAGGTDTQYF